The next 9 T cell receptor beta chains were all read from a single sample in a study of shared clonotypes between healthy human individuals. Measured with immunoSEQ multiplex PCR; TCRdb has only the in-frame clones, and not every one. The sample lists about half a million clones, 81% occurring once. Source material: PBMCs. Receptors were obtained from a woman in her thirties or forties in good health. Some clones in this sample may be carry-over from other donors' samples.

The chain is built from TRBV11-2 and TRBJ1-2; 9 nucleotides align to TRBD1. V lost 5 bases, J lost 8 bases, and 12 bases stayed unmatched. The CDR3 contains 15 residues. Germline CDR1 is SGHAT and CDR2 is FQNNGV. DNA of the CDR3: TGTGCCAGCAGCGGTTACCTAACAGGGGGCGCCGGCTACACCTTC. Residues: CASSGYLTGGAGYTF. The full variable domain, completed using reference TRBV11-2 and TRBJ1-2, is EAGVAQSPRYKIIEKRQSVAFWCNPISGHATLYWYQQILGQGPKLLIQFQNNGVVDDSQLPKDRFSAERLKGVDSTLKIQPAKLEDSAVYLCASSGYLTGGAGYTFGSGTRLTVV.

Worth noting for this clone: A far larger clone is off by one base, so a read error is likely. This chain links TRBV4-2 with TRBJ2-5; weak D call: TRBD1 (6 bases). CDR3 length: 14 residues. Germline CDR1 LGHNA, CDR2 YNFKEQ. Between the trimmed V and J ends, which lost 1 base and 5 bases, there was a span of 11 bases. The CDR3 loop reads CASSQGYRDETQYF. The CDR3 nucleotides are TGTGCCAGCAGCCAAGGGTACAGGGATGAGACCCAGTACTTC.

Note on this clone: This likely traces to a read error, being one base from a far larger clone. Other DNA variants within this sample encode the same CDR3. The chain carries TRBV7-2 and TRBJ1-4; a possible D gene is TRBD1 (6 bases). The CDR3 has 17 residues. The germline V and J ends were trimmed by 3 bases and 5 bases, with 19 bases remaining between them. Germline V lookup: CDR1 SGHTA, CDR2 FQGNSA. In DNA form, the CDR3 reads TGTGCCAGCAGCTTGTATCCCCAAGGACAGTCGAATGAAAAACTGTTTTTT. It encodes CASSLYPQGQSNEKLFF.

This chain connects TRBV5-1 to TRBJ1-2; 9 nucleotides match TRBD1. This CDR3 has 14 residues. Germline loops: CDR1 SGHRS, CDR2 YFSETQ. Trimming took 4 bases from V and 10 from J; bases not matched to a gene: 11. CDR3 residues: CASSPTGGAGPYTF. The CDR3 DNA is TGCGCCAGCAGCCCTACAGGGGGCGCCGGCCCCTACACCTTC.

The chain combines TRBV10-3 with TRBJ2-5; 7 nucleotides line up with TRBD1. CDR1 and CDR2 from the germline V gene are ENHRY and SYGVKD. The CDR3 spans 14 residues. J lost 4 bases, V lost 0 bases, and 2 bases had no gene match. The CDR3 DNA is TGTGCCATCAGTGAGTCCGGGACAGCAGAGACCCAGTACTTC. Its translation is CAISESGTAETQYF.

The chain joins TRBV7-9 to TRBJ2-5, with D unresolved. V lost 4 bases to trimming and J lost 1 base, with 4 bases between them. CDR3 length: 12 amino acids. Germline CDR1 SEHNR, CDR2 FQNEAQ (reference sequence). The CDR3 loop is CASSYTQETQYF. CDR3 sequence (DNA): TGTGCCAGCAGCTATACCCAAGAGACCCAGTACTTC.

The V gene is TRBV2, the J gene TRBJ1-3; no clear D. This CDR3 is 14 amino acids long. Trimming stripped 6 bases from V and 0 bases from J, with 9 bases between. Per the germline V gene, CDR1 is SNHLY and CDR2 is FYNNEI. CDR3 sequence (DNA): TGTGCCAGCAGGTTGGTCAACTCTGGAAACACCATATATTTT. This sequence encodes CASRLVNSGNTIYF.

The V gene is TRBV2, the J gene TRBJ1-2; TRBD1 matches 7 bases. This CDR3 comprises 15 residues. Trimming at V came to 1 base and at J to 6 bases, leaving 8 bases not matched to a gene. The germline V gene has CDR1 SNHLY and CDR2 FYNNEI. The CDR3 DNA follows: TGTGCCAGCAGTGAAGTCACAGGGGATTACAATGGCTACACCTTC. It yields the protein CASSEVTGDYNGYTF.

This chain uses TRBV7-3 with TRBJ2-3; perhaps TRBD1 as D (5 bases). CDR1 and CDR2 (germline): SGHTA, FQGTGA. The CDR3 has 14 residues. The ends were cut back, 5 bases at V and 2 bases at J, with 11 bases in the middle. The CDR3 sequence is CASSAQGSTDTQYF. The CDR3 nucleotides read TGTGCCAGCAGCGCCCAGGGCTCCACAGATACGCAGTATTTT.